The following is a TCR beta chain sequence with its context. Its antigen is not known. The sample originates from a study of T cell responses to AZD1222 COVID-19 vaccine. Study-level background: Second-dose schedules of about 4 or about 12 weeks were combined.

Points from the study as a whole: Reports indicate that nearly half of spike-specific TCRs are directed at unmutated variant regions. Spike-specific TCR breadth and depth were elevated following two AZD1222 doses. Donors were mostly white British, more females; clonal diversity possibly underestimated.

Germline CDR1 and CDR2: LGHDT and YNNKEL (reference sequence). After removal of 1 base from V and 5 bases from J, the junction contained 11 bases not matched to a gene. The CDR3 is 17 residues long. Clones were sequenced by immunoSEQ multiplex PCR, and TCRdb holds only the in-frame ones, with some missing. The sample holds over 110,000 clones; 75% to 90% are singletons and the top ten take around 1.5%. This sample comprised peripheral blood, obtained on day 0 of AZD1222 vaccination. The chain links TRBV3-1 (or the pseudogene TRBV3-2) to TRBJ2-5; the match to TRBD2 covers 9 bases. This TCR was recovered from an adult in good health. DNA for the CDR3: TGTGCCAGCAGCCAAGTGGCGGGAGGGCCCATTTTGGAGACCCAGTACTTC. Its translation is CASSQVAGGPILETQYF.